Listed below are T cell receptor beta chains from one sample, sequenced in a study of blood T cell repertoires in COVID-19. Sequencing was performed with immunoSEQ multiplex PCR; in TCRdb, only in-frame clones are kept and a portion is missing. The sample consists of over 100,000 clones, around 92% of them appearing once. Material: peripheral blood. Receptor source: a man aged 18 to 35 with acute or convalescent COVID-19. CDR3s include the opening cysteine and the closing phenylalanine or tryptophan. Fields, in order: V gene, D gene, clone size, CDR3 length, J gene, CDR3 DNA, CDR3 protein. A D gene is named only where the DNA matches it firmly. Part of the rows lack a size; the others show once, few, many or a class for expanded clones.

V: TRBV19; D: .; size: .; length: 15; J: TRBJ1-1; DNA: TGTGCCAGTAGTCTACAACTGGACCCCCAGGGTGAAGCTTTCTTT; CDR3: CASSLQLDPQGEAFF
V: TRBV5-1; D: TRBD1; size: .; length: 16; J: TRBJ1-3; DNA: TGCGCCAGCAGCCCTCGGACAGGTCTCTCTGGAAACACCATATATTTT; CDR3: CASSPRTGLSGNTIYF
V: TRBV6-5; D: .; size: once; length: 12; J: TRBJ1-2; DNA: TGTGCCAGCAGATTACAGGGATTTAGCTACACCTTC; CDR3: CASRLQGFSYTF
V: TRBV9; D: TRBD1; size: few; length: 16; J: TRBJ2-7; DNA: TGTGCCAGCAGCCCATCGGCCGGGACAGGGCCCTACGAGCAGTACTTC; CDR3: CASSPSAGTGPYEQYF
V: TRBV19; D: .; size: .; length: 15; J: TRBJ1-5; DNA: TGTGCCAGTAGTATTGAGAAGTATAGCAATCAGCCCCAGCATTTT; CDR3: CASSIEKYSNQPQHF
V: TRBV13; D: .; size: .; length: 18; J: TRBJ2-1; DNA: TGTGCCAGCAGCTTAGGAAGAACCAGCAGGATTACCTACAATGAGCAGTTCTTC; CDR3: CASSLGRTSRITYNEQFF
V: TRBV6-1; D: .; size: .; length: 15; J: TRBJ1-5; DNA: TGTGCCAGCAGTGAAGGGTCGGGTTTCGGTCAGCCCCAGCATTTT; CDR3: CASSEGSGFGQPQHF
V: TRBV10-3; D: .; size: .; length: 14; J: TRBJ1-1; DNA: TGTGCCATCAGTGAGCGGGCAGGGGACACTGAAGCTTTCTTT; CDR3: CAISERAGDTEAFF
V: TRBV19; D: TRBD2; size: .; length: 14; J: TRBJ2-3; DNA: TGTGCCAGTAGTCTAGCGGGAGTTTCAGATACGCAGTATTTT; CDR3: CASSLAGVSDTQYF
V: TRBV11-2; D: .; size: .; length: 13; J: TRBJ1-1; DNA: TGTGCCAGCAGCTTAGGGGCCCGTCGCGAAGCTTTCTTT; CDR3: CASSLGARREAFF
V: TRBV18; D: .; size: .; length: 14; J: TRBJ2-2; DNA: TGTGCCAGCTCACCTGCGGGGTCCACCGGGGAGCTGTTTTTT; CDR3: CASSPAGSTGELFF
V: TRBV27; D: .; size: .; length: 14; J: TRBJ2-2; DNA: TGTGCCAGCAGACACTCCGGACTGACCGGGGAGCTGTTTTTT; CDR3: CASRHSGLTGELFF
V: TRBV9; D: .; size: .; length: 16; J: TRBJ2-1; DNA: TGTGCCAGCAGCCCGAGACCCGGGGGATATTACAATGAGCAGTTCTTC; CDR3: CASSPRPGGYYNEQFF
V: TRBV30; D: .; size: .; length: 17; J: TRBJ1-5; DNA: TGTGCCTGGAGTGTACGATGGGTCGGAGATAGCAATCAGCCCCAGCATTTT; CDR3: CAWSVRWVGDSNQPQHF
V: TRBV11-3; D: .; size: .; length: 16; J: TRBJ2-2; DNA: TGTGCCAGCACCCTAGACGGAGGGCCTTACACCGGGGAGCTGTTTTTT; CDR3: CASTLDGGPYTGELFF
V: TRBV9; D: TRBD2; size: .; length: 18; J: TRBJ2-1; DNA: TGTGCCAGCAGCGTCGGACTAGCGGGAGGGCCCTCCTACAATGAGCAGTTCTTC; CDR3: CASSVGLAGGPSYNEQFF
V: TRBV6-5; D: .; size: .; length: 13; J: TRBJ1-1; DNA: TGTGCCAGCAGCCAGACAGCATACACTGAAGCTTTCTTT; CDR3: CASSQTAYTEAFF
V: TRBV19; D: TRBD2; size: .; length: 17; J: TRBJ2-1; DNA: TGTGCCAGTAGTATAGGGGGGATAGCGGGGATCATGGATGAGCAGTTCTTC; CDR3: CASSIGGIAGIMDEQFF
V: TRBV5-4; D: TRBD2; size: .; length: 16; J: TRBJ2-1; DNA: TGTGCCAGCAGATTCATCCTAGCGGGAGGACAAAATGAGCAGTTCTTC; CDR3: CASRFILAGGQNEQFF
V: TRBV21-1; D: .; size: once; length: 22; J: TRBJ1-4; DNA: TGTGCCAGCAGCAATGCATCTCCGGGACAGGGGGCTTTTTATGGAACTAATGAAAAACTGTTTTTT; CDR3: CASSNASPGQGAFYGTNEKLFF
V: TRBV10-2; D: .; size: once; length: 17; J: TRBJ2-3; DNA: TGCGCCAGCAGTGAGAACTGGGCAGCCTTAATCACAGATACGCAGTATTTT; CDR3: CASSENWAALITDTQYF
V: TRBV7-6; D: .; size: .; length: 15; J: TRBJ2-7; DNA: TGTGCCAGCAGCTTCTCGGGGGGCCGCTCCTACGAGCAGTACTTC; CDR3: CASSFSGGRSYEQYF
V: TRBV2; D: .; size: .; length: 13; J: TRBJ1-5; DNA: TGTGCCAGCAGTGAGGTTTTCGGGCAGCCCCAGCATTTT; CDR3: CASSEVFGQPQHF
V: TRBV6-5; D: .; size: once; length: 12; J: TRBJ2-3; DNA: TGTGCCAGCAGTTCGGGGGCAGATACGCAGTATTTT; CDR3: CASSSGADTQYF
V: TRBV7-6; D: .; size: .; length: 17; J: TRBJ2-1; DNA: TGTGCCAGCAGCCCAAAAGGGCCAGGGTATGACAACTATGAGCAGTTCTTC; CDR3: CASSPKGPGYDNYEQFF
V: TRBV7-9; D: .; size: .; length: 16; J: TRBJ2-2; DNA: TGTGCCAGCAGATATACCGGGACACCCGCGACCGGGGAGCTGTTTTTT; CDR3: CASRYTGTPATGELFF
V: TRBV5-4; D: TRBD1; size: .; length: 15; J: TRBJ1-6; DNA: TGTGCCAGCGGGGACAGGAGCTCCTATAATTCACCCCTCCACTTT; CDR3: CASGDRSSYNSPLHF
V: TRBV6-1; D: .; size: .; length: 13; J: TRBJ1-2; DNA: TGTGCCAGCAGTGAATTGGCAGGGTATGGCTACACCTTC; CDR3: CASSELAGYGYTF
V: TRBV7-8; D: .; size: .; length: 15; J: TRBJ2-3; DNA: TGTGCCAGCAGCTTTGAGCGGTGGGGCACAGATACGCAGTATTTT; CDR3: CASSFERWGTDTQYF
V: TRBV25-1; D: .; size: .; length: 14; J: TRBJ1-2; DNA: TGTGCCAGCAGTGATCTCTCCGGGAACTATGGCTACACCTTC; CDR3: CASSDLSGNYGYTF
V: TRBV10-2; D: .; size: .; length: 15; J: TRBJ2-3; DNA: TGCGCCAGCACCACCGAAGAGTTCAGCACAGATACGCAGTATTTT; CDR3: CASTTEEFSTDTQYF
V: TRBV19; D: .; size: .; length: 15; J: TRBJ2-5; DNA: TGTGCCAGTAGTATTAGTGTCACGGAGGGAGAGACCCAGTACTTC; CDR3: CASSISVTEGETQYF
V: TRBV5-6; D: TRBD1; size: .; length: 15; J: TRBJ1-1; DNA: TGTGCCAGCAGCTCAACCCGGACAGGGTGGGGTGAAGCTTTCTTT; CDR3: CASSSTRTGWGEAFF
V: TRBV20-1; D: .; size: .; length: 12; J: TRBJ2-5; DNA: TGCAGTGCTAGTAACAGAAAAGAGACCCAGTACTTC; CDR3: CSASNRKETQYF
V: TRBV7-9; D: TRBD1; size: .; length: 14; J: TRBJ1-4; DNA: TGTGCCAGCGCGGTAGGGACAGGGGGCGAAAAACTGTTTTTT; CDR3: CASAVGTGGEKLFF
V: TRBV2; D: .; size: .; length: 14; J: TRBJ1-4; DNA: TGTGCCAGCAGTGAAGAGGGCAGGGTTGAAAAACTGTTTTTT; CDR3: CASSEEGRVEKLFF
V: TRBV27; D: .; size: once; length: 15; J: TRBJ1-2; DNA: TGTGCCAGCAGTCAGGGACACCAGTCCCTCTATGGCTACACCTTC; CDR3: CASSQGHQSLYGYTF
V: TRBV7-9; D: .; size: .; length: 16; J: TRBJ2-3; DNA: TGTGCCAGCAGCTTAGGCCGGCGGGGCAGCACAGATACGCAGTATTTT; CDR3: CASSLGRRGSTDTQYF
V: TRBV6-5; D: .; size: .; length: 14; J: TRBJ1-5; DNA: TGTGCCAGCAGCCGGGCGGGACTAAATCAGCCCCAGCATTTT; CDR3: CASSRAGLNQPQHF
V: TRBV5-4; D: .; size: .; length: 15; J: TRBJ1-3; DNA: TGTGCCAGCAGCCGCGACAGATCCCCTGGAAACACCATATATTTT; CDR3: CASSRDRSPGNTIYF
V: TRBV15; D: .; size: once; length: 17; J: TRBJ2-3; DNA: TGTGCCACCAGCAGAGAGGCAACAGATCCTGGGACAGATACGCAGTATTTT; CDR3: CATSREATDPGTDTQYF
V: TRBV10-3; D: .; size: .; length: 15; J: TRBJ1-1; DNA: TGTGCCATCAGTGAGTCGCGGCAGTCGAACACTGAAGCTTTCTTT; CDR3: CAISESRQSNTEAFF
V: TRBV19; D: TRBD2; size: once; length: 19; J: TRBJ2-4; DNA: TGTGCCAGTAGTATAGAGCAGGGAGGGTCCGATTTAGCCAAAAACATTCAGTACTTC; CDR3: CASSIEQGGSDLAKNIQYF